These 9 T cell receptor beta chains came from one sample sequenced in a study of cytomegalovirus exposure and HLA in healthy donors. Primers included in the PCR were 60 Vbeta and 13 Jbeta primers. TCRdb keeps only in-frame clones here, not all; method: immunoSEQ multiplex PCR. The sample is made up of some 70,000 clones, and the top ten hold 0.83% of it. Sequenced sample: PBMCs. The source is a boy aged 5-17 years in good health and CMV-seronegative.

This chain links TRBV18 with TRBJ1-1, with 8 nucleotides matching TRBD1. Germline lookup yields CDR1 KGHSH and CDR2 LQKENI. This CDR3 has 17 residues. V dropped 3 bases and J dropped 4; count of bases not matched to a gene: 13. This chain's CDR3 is CASSPEYPDRAGTEAFF. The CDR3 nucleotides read TGTGCCAGCTCACCCGAATACCCGGACAGGGCTGGCACTGAAGCTTTCTTT.

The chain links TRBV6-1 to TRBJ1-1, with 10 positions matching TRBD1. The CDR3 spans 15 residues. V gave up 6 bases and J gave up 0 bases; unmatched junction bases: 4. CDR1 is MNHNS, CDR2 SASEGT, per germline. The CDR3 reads CASRWTGGVNTEAFF. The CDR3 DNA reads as TGTGCCAGCAGATGGACAGGGGGGGTGAACACTGAAGCTTTCTTT.

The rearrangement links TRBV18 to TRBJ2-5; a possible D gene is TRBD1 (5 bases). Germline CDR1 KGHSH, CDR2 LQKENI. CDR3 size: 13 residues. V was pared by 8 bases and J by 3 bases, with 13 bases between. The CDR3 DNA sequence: TGTGCCAGCACCCGGACATCCGAAGAGACCCAGTACTTC. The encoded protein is CASTRTSEETQYF. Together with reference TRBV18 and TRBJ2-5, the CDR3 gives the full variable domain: NAGVMQNPRHLVRRRGQEARLRCSPMKGHSHVYWYRQLPEEGLKFMVYLQKENIIDESGMPKERFSAEFPKEGPSILRIQQVVRGDSAAYFCASTRTSEETQYFGPGTRLLVL.

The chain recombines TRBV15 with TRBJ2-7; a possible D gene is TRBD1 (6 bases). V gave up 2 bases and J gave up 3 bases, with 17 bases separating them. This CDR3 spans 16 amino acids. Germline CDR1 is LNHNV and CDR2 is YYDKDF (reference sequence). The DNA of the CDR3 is TGTGCCACCAGCAGAAATTCCGTGGACAGTAACTACGAGCAGTACTTC. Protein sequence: CATSRNSVDSNYEQYF.

The CDR3: CASSSLAEASYEQYF. The CDR3, as DNA: TGTGCCAGCAGCTCTCTCGCGGAGGCCTCCTACGAGCAGTACTTC. The chain uses TRBV6-5 and TRBJ2-7, with TRBD2 as a possible D gene (5 bases). Germline lookup yields CDR1 MNHEY and CDR2 SVGAGI. The CDR3 extends over 15 amino acids. V was cut by 6 bases and J by 0 bases, with 15 bases left in between.

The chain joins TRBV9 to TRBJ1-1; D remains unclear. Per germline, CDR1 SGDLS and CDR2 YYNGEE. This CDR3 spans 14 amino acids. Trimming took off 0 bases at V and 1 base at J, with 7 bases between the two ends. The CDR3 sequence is CASSVGAANTEAFF. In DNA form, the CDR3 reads TGTGCCAGCAGCGTAGGGGCCGCGAACACTGAAGCTTTCTTT.

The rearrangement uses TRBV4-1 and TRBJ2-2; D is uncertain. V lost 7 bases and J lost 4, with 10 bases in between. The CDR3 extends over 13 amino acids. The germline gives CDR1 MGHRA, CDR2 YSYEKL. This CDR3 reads CASTPLLTGELFF. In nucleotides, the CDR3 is TGCGCCAGCACACCATTACTCACCGGGGAGCTGTTTTTT.

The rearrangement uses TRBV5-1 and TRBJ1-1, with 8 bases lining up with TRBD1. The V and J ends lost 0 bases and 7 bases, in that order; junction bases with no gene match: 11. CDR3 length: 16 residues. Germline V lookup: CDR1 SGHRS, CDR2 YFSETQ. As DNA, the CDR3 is TGCGCCAGCAGCTTGGGGGCCCGGACAGGGTCCGGTGAAGCTTTCTTT. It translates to CASSLGARTGSGEAFF.

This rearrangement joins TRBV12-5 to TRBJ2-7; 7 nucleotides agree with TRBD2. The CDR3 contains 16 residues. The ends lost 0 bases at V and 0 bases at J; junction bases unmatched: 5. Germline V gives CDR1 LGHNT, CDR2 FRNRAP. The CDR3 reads CASGLVVAGPSYEQYF. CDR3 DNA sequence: TGTGCTAGTGGTTTGGTCGTAGCGGGCCCCTCCTACGAGCAGTACTTC. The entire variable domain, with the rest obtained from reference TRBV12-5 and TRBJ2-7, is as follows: DARVTQTPRHKVTEMGQEVTMRCQPILGHNTVFWYRQTMMQGLELLAYFRNRAPLDDSGMPKDRFSAEMPDATLATLKIQPSEPRDSAVYFCASGLVVAGPSYEQYFGPGTRLTVT.